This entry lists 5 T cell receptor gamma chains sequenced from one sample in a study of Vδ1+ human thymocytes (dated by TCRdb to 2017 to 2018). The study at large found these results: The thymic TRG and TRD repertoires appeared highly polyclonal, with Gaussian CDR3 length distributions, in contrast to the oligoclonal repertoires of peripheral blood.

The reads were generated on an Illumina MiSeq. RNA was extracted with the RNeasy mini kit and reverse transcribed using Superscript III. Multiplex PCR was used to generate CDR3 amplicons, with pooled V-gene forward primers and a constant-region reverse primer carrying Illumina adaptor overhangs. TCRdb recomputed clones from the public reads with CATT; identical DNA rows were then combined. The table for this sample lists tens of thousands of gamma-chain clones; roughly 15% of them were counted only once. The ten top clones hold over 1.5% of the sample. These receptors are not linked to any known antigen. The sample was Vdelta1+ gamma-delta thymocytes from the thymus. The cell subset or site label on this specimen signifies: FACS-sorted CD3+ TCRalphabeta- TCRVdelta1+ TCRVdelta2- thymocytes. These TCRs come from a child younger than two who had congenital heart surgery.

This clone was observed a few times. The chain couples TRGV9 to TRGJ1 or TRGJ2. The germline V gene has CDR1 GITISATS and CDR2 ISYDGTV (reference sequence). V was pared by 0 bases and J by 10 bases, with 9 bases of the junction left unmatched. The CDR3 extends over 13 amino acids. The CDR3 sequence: CALWEVQGAKKLF. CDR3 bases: TGTGCCTTGTGGGAGGTGCAAGGAGCCAAGAAACTCTTT.

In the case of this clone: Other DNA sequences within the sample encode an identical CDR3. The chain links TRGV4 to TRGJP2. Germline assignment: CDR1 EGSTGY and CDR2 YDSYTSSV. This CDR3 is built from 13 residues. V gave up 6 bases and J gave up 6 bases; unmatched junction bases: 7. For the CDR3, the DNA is TGTGCCACCTGGAAGATTGGTGATTGGATCAAGACGTTT. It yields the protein CATWKIGDWIKTF.

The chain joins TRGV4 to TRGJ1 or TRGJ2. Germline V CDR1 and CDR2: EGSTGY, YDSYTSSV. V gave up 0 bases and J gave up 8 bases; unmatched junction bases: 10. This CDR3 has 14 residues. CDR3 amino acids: CATWDGPEHNKKLF. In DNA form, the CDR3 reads TGTGCCACCTGGGATGGGCCTGAACACAATAAGAAACTCTTT.

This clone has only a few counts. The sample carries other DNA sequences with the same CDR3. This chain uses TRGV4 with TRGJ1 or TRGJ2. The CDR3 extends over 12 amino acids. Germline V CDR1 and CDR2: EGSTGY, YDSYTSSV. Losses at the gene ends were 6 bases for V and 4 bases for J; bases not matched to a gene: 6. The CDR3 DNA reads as TGTGCCACCTGGAAAGACTATTATAAGAAACTCTTT. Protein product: CATWKDYYKKLF.

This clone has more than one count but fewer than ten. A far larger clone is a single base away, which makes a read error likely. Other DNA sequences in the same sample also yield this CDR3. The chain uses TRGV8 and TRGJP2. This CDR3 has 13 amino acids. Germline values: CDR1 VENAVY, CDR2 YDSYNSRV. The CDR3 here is CATWDSSDWIKTF. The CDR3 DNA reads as TGTGCTACCTGGGATAGTAGTGATTGGATCAAGACGTTT.